This T cell receptor beta chain was captured in a study of cytomegalovirus exposure and HLA in healthy donors (dated by TCRdb to about 2017). Background for the entire study: An earlier analysis of roughly 500 of the donors reported 250 to 300 Gb of sequence data and some 100 million unique TCR beta sequences from roughly 200 million T cells. Class I and class II HLA loci were covered by the typing at four-digit resolution. Donor age, sex, ethnicity and CMV serostatus were compiled alongside the repertoire data. In addition to the first cohort of 500 to 850 subjects, a separate validation cohort of some 120 different subjects was used. Roughly five DR-DQ haplotypes were handled as single units for association and clustering, since linkage in the cohort was strong. An early release covering 550 to 650 HLA-typed donors comprised roughly 300 gigabases of sequencing data and 85 million to 100 million unique TCR sequences. Using immunosequencing, the study profiled T cell repertoires from approximately 700 subjects and related those repertoires to cytomegalovirus serostatus. Of the approximately 400 genotyped donors, 81% were placed in the genetic ancestry cluster associated with self-reported Caucasian donors. Typing coverage varied by locus: about 620-630 donors for A, B, C, DRB1 and DQB1; approximately 500 for DQA1; more than 600 for DPA1; approximately 450 for DPB1. All discovery cohort repertoires had been generated on a single sequencing platform. An earlier analysis of 587 of the donors used high-throughput TCR beta sequencing to judge whether each TCR beta V gene segment behaved as functional or pseudogenic. The aim of the study was to test whether cataloging public T cell receptors could identify signatures of past pathogen exposure. A later genetic analysis took genome-wide SNP genotypes for about three fifths of the 666 donors and used that subset as a discovery cohort. The later analysis used no new phenotypic data to find candidate immune exposures, relying instead on TCR beta sequences and their occurrence across donors. Among 350 to 400 genotyped donors of the cohort, an average of around 240,000 unique TCR beta nucleotide sequences were sequenced per donor, approximately 20% of them non-productive. To study patterns of TCR occurrence, a later analysis re-analyzed previously published TCR beta repertoires from several hundred donors and added high-resolution HLA genotyping. To predict cytomegalovirus infection status, the study brought together high-throughput TCR immunosequencing, statistical association of individual TCRs with disease status, and machine learning. Overall results and qualifications from the work: For the cohort, immune exposure information was limited to CMV serostatus. A few of the identified cytomegalovirus-associated TCR beta chains were confirmed in vitro to be specific for cytomegalovirus antigens. In a later analysis, most CMV-associated TCR beta chains were found to appear HLA-restricted, with HLA associations seemingly driven largely by CMV exposure. The authors suggested that the approach could potentially be generalized to other disease states and immunological phenotypes. The classifier was reported to diagnose cytomegalovirus status with high specificity and sensitivity in both the original cohort and the validation cohort. Most TCR sequences were seen in very few donors, while some public TCRs were found in many individuals. The study listed 170 or so TCR beta chains as associated with cytomegalovirus. According to a later analysis, TCR association rates differed among HLA loci, with DRB1 alleles showing the most associated TCRs and HLA-C alleles showing the fewest. A further reported finding was that TCR beta sequences accurately predicted the HLA-A and HLA-B alleles for most subjects in the first cohort. The sequencing pipeline was judged likely to have produced a cluster of highly shared sequence variants as a technical artifact. Roughly uniform sequencing depth across donors was assumed in presence/absence analyses, although this assumption may not hold. According to a later genetic analysis, donors in an Asian-associated ancestry cluster had fewer N-insertions in productive TCRs than the approximately 630-donor mean. Because counts were too low, 15 to 20 rarely observed V segments, including chromosome 9 orphons, were excluded from the earlier analysis of a few hundred of the donors. Because HLA typing was unavailable for some donors at each locus, only the typed subset was used in association tests. Correlated functional status among segregating V segments might be attributable to linkage disequilibrium, but an unknown experimental factor could not be ruled out. An earlier analysis of around 500 of the donors showed that most TCR beta V segments appeared in productive rearrangements either about 87% or about 30% of the time, which broadly matched IMGT annotations. A later genetic analysis associated a missense DCLRE1C variant with V-gene and J-gene trimming of TCR beta chains, and an independent cohort replicated the association. Only TCR beta chains were sequenced in this cohort, and the absence of alpha or paired-chain data limited detectable features. According to a later analysis, parvovirus B19, influenza, CMV and Epstein-Barr virus appeared linked to several top co-occurrence clusters. A later analysis associated about 17,000 TCR beta sequences with specific HLA alleles at a false discovery rate of 0.05. Strong co-occurrence of HLA alleles, especially DR and DQ, made assigning TCR associations to individual alleles difficult. In a later analysis, HLA-associated TCR beta chains were found to be more clonally expanded and to have lower generation probabilities than equally common non-associated chains.

This clone was seen more than once but under ten times. There is no known antigen for this receptor. Base qualities are not at hand, and no much larger clone is one base apart. The library was obtained by the immunoSEQ multiplex PCR assay. The multiplex PCR relied on a mix of 60 forward primers for TCR Vbeta segments and 13 reverse primers for TCR Jbeta segments. Amplification of the CDR3 region of rearranged TCR beta genes was performed with a multiplex PCR assay on genomic DNA. The Illumina HiSeq System was used to sequence the amplified TCR beta libraries as 87-base-pair reads. Per the original workflow: A later analysis tallied roughly 80 million unique TCR beta chains across the 660 or so repertoires, and about 10 million of those chains were shared by two or more donors. A nearest-neighbor algorithm error-corrected the raw reads and collapsed the reads into unique sequences, merging closely related sequences to remove PCR and sequencing errors. V, D and J gene segments were assigned by aligning CDR3 sequences to IMGT reference sequences. For a sequence to be retained, a match of at least six nucleotides was required to both a V gene segment and a J gene segment. A rearrangement was called productive if the CDR3 had no stop codons and remained in frame with V and J, and every other rearrangement was called non-productive. Following IMGT convention, CDR3 was defined as the stretch from the second conserved V-encoded cysteine to the conserved J-encoded phenylalanine. In an earlier analysis of just under 600 of the donors, sequences lacking an unambiguous match to a single V gene segment were excluded. In an earlier analysis of a few hundred of the donors, a V segment was called functional when productive rearrangements were above 56.7%, and segregating when the standard deviation between donors exceeded 5%. To diagnose cytomegalovirus status from the catalog of TCR beta chain sequences, a statistical classification framework was built. A later analysis assigned V and J genes by comparing TCR nucleotide sequences with IMGT/GENE-DB human TR gene sequences. The TCRdist pipeline was used in a later analysis to assign CDR3 sequences and most-parsimonious VDJ recombination scenarios. In a later analysis, every TCR beta chain was defined by the combination of its CDR3 amino acid sequence and its V-gene family, and reads without a unique V-gene family were dropped. As a way to deal with suspected cross-contamination and a sequencing artifact, a later analysis dropped approximately 570 nucleotide sequences that were highly shared and had low generation probability. A later analysis calculated a clonal expansion index for each public chain from normalized within-repertoire ranks of inferred template counts. Generation probabilities in a later analysis came from a VDJ recombination model fitted to out-of-frame rearrangements, and those results were checked against IGoR. A later analysis scored TCR-TCR, TCR-HLA and TCR-CMV co-occurrence with hypergeometric tests, applying a repertoire-size bias correction to TCR pairs. False discovery rates were estimated in a later analysis by permuting HLA or CMV assignments 20 times. In a later analysis, co-occurring TCRs were grouped with DBSCAN, and TCRdist sequence similarity was added when clustering was performed within HLA-allele-positive subsets. Repertoires with fewer than 30,000 or more than 120,000 public chains, plus five repertoires with anomalous nucleotide sharing, were excluded from co-occurrence clustering. This immuneACCESS table, as held by TCRdb, lists in-frame sequences with V and J called but not all clones. Of the missing ones, under half trace to an unresolved V gene in checked studies; the others have no known cause. Clone size and V and J calls were adopted from that table, with D and trimming inferred from the DNA. The sample records around 150,000 clones, over 75% of which are singletons. Of the sample, around 0.97% is held by the ten largest clones.

The cohort consisted of 600 or so healthy bone marrow donors. At the time of sampling, all cohort members were nominally healthy, though unrecorded immune exposures were likely present. The donor tested CMV seropositive and was one of the 289 seropositive cohort members. Each donor provided a peripheral blood sample, and peripheral blood mononuclear cells were used for TCR beta sequencing. The Qiagen DNeasy Blood Extraction Kit was used to extract genomic DNA from the blood cell samples. This receptor was taken from a woman aged 45-65 years in good health and CMV-seropositive. Sequenced: PBMCs.

Here is the DNA: TGTGCCAGCAGGCCTTTGAGCGGGGGTCGTAATGAGCAGTTCTTC. Translated, this is CASRPLSGGRNEQFF. The rearranged segments are TRBV11-2 and TRBJ2-1, and 8 junction bases match TRBD2. After removal of 6 bases from V and 7 bases from J, the junction retains 11 bases not matched to a gene. The CDR3 numbers 15 residues from cysteine through phenylalanine. Only the CDR3 DNA stays, 45 bases, in frame from base 1. Via the germline V gene, CDR1 is SGHAT and CDR2 FQNNGV.